The following is a T cell receptor beta chain sequence with its context. Its antigen is unknown. Looked up from germline, CDR1 is MNHNS and CDR2 is SASEGT. The CDR3 sequence is 15 residues long. V lost 8 bases, J lost 4 bases, and 13 bases stayed unmatched. The data are from a study of T cells in Graves' hyperthyroidism and ophthalmopathy. Study-wide points: Stable hyperthyroidism and ophthalmopathy were separated using 13 V-J signatures.

Amplification yielded TCR beta CDR3 regions, with RNA transcripts as the source. HTBI primers were employed in a first-round RT-PCR of the TCR CDR3. TCRdb re-derived calls from the multiplex PCR reads in MiXCR, one entry per CDR3 protein. The sample includes 550,000 to 700,000 distinct CDR3 sequences, roughly 15% of them seen just once. A Clinical Activity Score of at least 3, a NOSPECS grade of at least 4 and a duration under 3 months were recorded in the ophthalmopathy patients. Criteria for exclusion of patients were uncontrolled infection, other autoimmune disease, pregnancy or lactation. In making diagnoses, clinical symptoms, serum thyroxine and TRAb, thyroid ultrasound and orbital computed tomography were all used.

The chain employs TRBV6-1 and TRBJ2-5; the match to TRBD1 covers 7 bases. The clonotype comes from a woman between 40 and 55 years old with Graves' ophthalmopathy. Sequencing input: blood. CDR3 loop: CASSSGDRELETQYF. As DNA, the CDR3 is TGTGCCAGCTCCTCTGGTGACAGGGAGTTAGAGACCCAGTACTTC.